The 9 T cell receptor beta chains given below trace back to one sample, sequenced in a study of blood T cells in healthy people across ages. A sample-barcoded 5' primer and a J-beta primer mix were used in a second PCR of about 7 to 12 cycles. TCRdb itself ran the 5' RACE reads through MiXCR, one entry per CDR3 protein. The sample lists 580,000 or so distinct CDR3 sequences; 47% were seen once. The source material was blood. These receptor sequences come from a man older than 75 in good health.

This clonotype appeared a few times. The J gene is TRBJ2-1, the V gene TRBV20-1; D is perhaps TRBD1 or TRBD2 (5 bases each). Per germline, CDR1 DFQATT and CDR2 SNEGSKA (reference sequence). The V gene lost 3 bases and the J gene lost 2 bases, with 11 bases spanning the gap. This CDR3 has 14 residues. CDR3 nucleotide sequence: TGCAGTGCTAGTCTGGGACCCACCTACAATGAGCAGTTCTTC. Protein sequence: CSASLGPTYNEQFF.

V usage is TRBV28 and J usage is TRBJ2-1, with 10 bases fitting TRBD2. CDR3 length: 16 amino acids. J gave up 7 bases and V 6 bases, and 12 bases lay outside the gene matches. CDR1 is MDHEN, CDR2 SYDVKM, per germline. The CDR3 coding sequence is TGTGCCAGCAGCACCCAGCGGGAGGGAAGTGGGAATGAGCAGTTCTTC. It is translated as CASSTQREGSGNEQFF.

V gene TRBV9 combines with J gene TRBJ2-7; 11 bases agree with TRBD1. The J call may be faulty, since TRBJ2-5 better matches the DNA end. The CDR3 extends over 15 amino acids. Germline lookup yields CDR1 SGDLS and CDR2 YYNGEE. The DNA of the CDR3 is TGTGCCAGCAGCTTGAGGACAGGGGGCTTGGAGACCCAGTACTTC. Protein: CASSLRTGGLETQYF.

As for this clonotype: A junction end diverges from the germline sequence, so it may reflect a read error. This chain connects TRBV6-5 to TRBJ1-5, with D unclear. Germline V gene sequence: CDR1 MNHEY, CDR2 SVGAGI. The CDR3 consists of 13 residues. CDR3 sequence reads: CTSQRTLYQPQHF. The CDR3 DNA is TGTACCAGCCAAAGGACCCTATATCAGCCCCAGCATTTT.

The chain carries TRBV2 and TRBJ2-3, with TRBD2 matching 9 bases. This CDR3 has 16 residues. Losses at the gene ends were 11 bases for V and 1 base for J; bases not matched to a gene: 13. Germline assignment: CDR1 SNHLY and CDR2 FYNNEI. Here the CDR3 DNA reads TGTGCCGGGGGGGGTTCTAGCGGGACCCGCACAGATACGCAGTATTTT. Translation gives CAGGGSSGTRTDTQYF.

J is TRBJ2-7 and V is TRBV28; D gene ambiguous. The CDR3 extends over 12 amino acids. V was shortened by 8 bases and J by 0 bases, with 8 bases between the two germline ends. Germline V gene data show CDR1 as MDHEN and CDR2 as SYDVKM. CDR3 DNA: TGTGCCAGCGGGTTTAGCTCCTACGAGCAGTACTTC. The encoded protein is CASGFSSYEQYF. Full variable domain (missing parts from reference TRBV28 and TRBJ2-7): DVKVTQSSRYLVKRTGEKVFLECVQDMDHENMFWYRQDPGLGLRLIYFSYDVKMKEKGDIPEGYSVSREKKERFSLILESASTNQTSMYLCASGFSSYEQYFGPGTRLTVT.

V gene TRBV9 combines with J gene TRBJ2-1; TRBD2 agrees at 7 bases. Germline CDR1 is SGDLS and CDR2 is YYNGEE. This CDR3 is 15 amino acids long. J gave up 8 bases and V 0 bases, and 8 bases lay outside the gene matches. For the CDR3, the DNA is TGTGCCAGCAGCGTAGAAATCGGCGGGAGATATGAGCAGTTCTTC. This sequence encodes CASSVEIGGRYEQFF.

This clonotype showed up just once. The chain combines TRBV7-9 with TRBJ1-2; 10 bases map to TRBD1. The germline V gene has CDR1 SEHNR and CDR2 FQNEAQ (reference sequence). The CDR3 is 15 residues long. The V gene end was trimmed by 2 bases and the J gene end by 3 bases; junction bases not matched to a gene: 3. The CDR3 loop reads CASSLWTGGDYGYTF. The CDR3, as DNA: TGTGCCAGCAGCTTATGGACAGGGGGGGACTATGGCTACACCTTC.

This clonotype was observed many times. V usage is TRBV12-3 or TRBV12-4 and J usage is TRBJ2-7; tentatively, D is TRBD2 (6 bases). Trimming pared 6 bases from V and 9 bases from J, leaving 24 bases between. This CDR3 region has 15 residues. CDR3 protein: CASSSRAGGLSVQYF. The CDR3, as DNA: TGTGCCAGCAGCTCCAGAGCGGGCGGCTTATCGGTGCAGTACTTC.